This T cell receptor beta chain is drawn from a study of Graves' ophthalmopathy and Graves' hyperthyroidism. Amplified TCR beta CDR3 regions were obtained using RNA transcripts as template. HTBI primers served in a first-round RT-PCR, which a second-round multiplex PCR followed. One entry per CDR3 protein, called by TCRdb with MiXCR from the multiplex PCR reads. The table includes 500,000 to 700,000 distinct CDR3 sequences, over 20% detected once. The CDR3 has 13 amino acids. The V gene lost 5 bases and the J gene lost 3 bases, with 10 bases spanning the gap. This clonotype has at least ten counts. The chain is built from TRBV12-3 or TRBV12-4 and TRBJ1-1; D possibly corresponds to TRBD1 (5 bases). Sequencing was performed on peripheral blood. The clonotype was recovered from a woman younger than 30 with stable Graves' hyperthyroidism. Some clones in this sample may be carry-over from other donors' samples. The CDR3 sequence is CASSARVYTEAFF. CDR3 nucleotide sequence: TGTGCCAGCAGTGCCAGGGTTTACACTGAAGCTTTCTTT.